Below are 8 T cell receptor beta chains sequenced from a single sample in a study of cytomegalovirus exposure and HLA in healthy donors. The primer mix had 60 Vbeta and 13 Jbeta primers. Profiled with immunoSEQ multiplex PCR; TCRdb holds only in-frame clones, not every one. The sample has approximately 160,000 clones, about 68% seen once; the top ten hold over 1.1%. The specimen sequenced was PBMCs. These receptors originate from a man aged 18 to 29 in good health and CMV-seronegative.

The chain links TRBV7-2 to TRBJ2-2, with D maybe TRBD1 (5 bases). V gave up 3 bases and J gave up 0 bases, with 14 bases separating them. The CDR3 consists of 17 residues. CDR1 and CDR2 from the germline V gene are SGHTA and FQGNSA. The CDR3 loop is CASSFLDSRSNTGELFF. As DNA, the CDR3 is TGTGCCAGCAGCTTCCTAGACAGCCGATCGAACACCGGGGAGCTGTTTTTT.

This clone was found a few times. This rearrangement joins TRBV6-1 to TRBJ2-3, with 7 bases matching TRBD2. Germline V lookup: CDR1 MNHNS, CDR2 SASEGT. The CDR3 has 16 amino acids. V was pared by 0 bases and J by 1 base, with 4 bases of the junction left unmatched. CDR3: CASSEASGVGTDTQYF. The CDR3 DNA is TGTGCCAGCAGTGAAGCGAGCGGGGTGGGCACAGATACGCAGTATTTT.

The chain links TRBV6-4 to TRBJ2-2; 8 nucleotides agree with TRBD2. The CDR3 has 19 amino acids. V gave up 0 bases and J gave up 7 bases; unmatched junction bases: 16. Germline V gene lookup returns CDR1 MRHNA and CDR2 SNTAGT. The CDR3 DNA sequence: TGTGCCAGCAGTGACTCCTCCCCGGGAAGCGGGAGTTCAGTCGGGGAGCTGTTTTTT. Amino acid sequence: CASSDSSPGSGSSVGELFF.

V usage is TRBV7-9 and J usage is TRBJ2-7, with a weak D call TRBD2 (6 bases). Germline V gene data show CDR1 as SEHNR and CDR2 as FQNEAQ (reference sequence). The CDR3 is made up of 14 amino acids. Between the trimmed V and J ends, which lost 6 bases and 1 base, there was a span of 13 bases. CDR3 loop: CASRPGRGSYEQYF. The DNA for the CDR3 is TGTGCCAGCAGGCCCGGCCGGGGGTCCTACGAGCAGTACTTC.

J is TRBJ2-1 and V is TRBV7-2, with 11 bases lining up with TRBD2. V lost 3 bases to trimming and J lost 6 bases; unmatched junction nucleotides: 4. Germline loops: CDR1 SGHTA, CDR2 FQGNSA. The CDR3 consists of 15 residues. The CDR3 is CASSLGLAVGNEQFF. The CDR3 bases are TGTGCCAGCAGCTTGGGACTAGCGGTCGGCAATGAGCAGTTCTTC.

The rearrangement joins TRBV6-5 to TRBJ2-7, with D maybe TRBD2 (5 bases). Germline CDR1 reads MNHEY; CDR2 reads SVGAGI. The CDR3 contains 14 residues. V was pared by 0 bases and J by 0 bases, with 6 bases between. CDR3 nucleotide sequence: TGTGCCAGCAGTTACTCGAGGGTCTCCTACGAGCAGTACTTC. This sequence encodes CASSYSRVSYEQYF.

This clone was observed a handful of times. The chain employs TRBV4-3 and TRBJ1-6; 8 bases fit TRBD1. CDR3 length: 18 amino acids. Germline trimming cut 0 bases from V and 8 bases from J; bases unmatched to any gene: 12. The germline V gene has CDR1 LGHNA and CDR2 YSLEER. CDR3 coding DNA: TGCGCCAGCAGCCAAGAAGGGGCTCAGGGGGCGATTTATTCACCCCTCCACTTT. Translating it yields CASSQEGAQGAIYSPLHF.

The V call is TRBV4-3, the J call TRBJ2-7; TRBD1 might be the D (7 bases). Germline CDR1 LGHNA, CDR2 YSLEER. The CDR3 has 15 residues. Trimming removed 0 bases from V and 2 bases from J, with 11 bases in between. The CDR3, as DNA: TGCGCCAGCAGCCAAGACGGGGGACAGCCCTACGAGCAGTACTTC. It yields the protein CASSQDGGQPYEQYF.